The rows below give T cell receptor beta chains drawn from one sample of a study of blood T cell repertoires in COVID-19. The assay was immunoSEQ multiplex PCR, and TCRdb's table has in-frame clones only and misses some. The profile shows approximately 220,000 clones, just under 90% of them singletons. The sequencing sample was made of PBMCs or T cells enriched from blood (not recorded which). Source of these receptors: a woman aged 30 to 39 with acute COVID-19. Both conserved end residues are part of each CDR3.

j_call | v_call | cdr3_aa
TRBJ2-1 | TRBV5-4 | CASSFPLGTSGGYNEQFF
TRBJ2-3 | TRBV4-3 | CASSQQGYTDTQYF
TRBJ1-4 | TRBV28 | CASSLWVSGGSNEKLFF
TRBJ2-5 | TRBV14 | CASSQVLLETQYF
TRBJ1-2 | TRBV7-8 | CASSSDSGTNGYTF
TRBJ1-1 | TRBV7-2 | CASSFQGQANTEAFF
TRBJ1-1 | TRBV2 | CASSFPGQSTEAFF
TRBJ2-1 | TRBV7-9 | CASSPYGGAYDEQFF
TRBJ1-5 | TRBV28 | CASSLLGSQPQHF
TRBJ1-2 | TRBV6-5 | CASSQWDNLIGYTF
TRBJ1-1 | TRBV29-1 | CSAASRTDTEAFF
TRBJ1-3 | TRBV6-5 | CASSSGATSGNTIYF
TRBJ2-1 | TRBV12-5 | CASGLGLGDEQFF
TRBJ2-1 | TRBV6-5 | CASNSDGGDNEQFF
TRBJ2-7 | TRBV6-5 | CASSYSVGTGVPEQYF
TRBJ1-3 | TRBV28 | CASSTGYTGNTIYF
TRBJ1-2 | TRBV24-1 | CATSAPDRYYGYTF
TRBJ1-5 | TRBV9 | CASNRGGDGQPQHF
TRBJ2-7 | TRBV19 | CASSADRASYEQYF
TRBJ1-2 | TRBV5-1 | CASRPTGGSLVDGYTF
TRBJ2-5 | TRBV6-5 | CASSYSIGDQETQYF
TRBJ1-4 | TRBV20-1 | CSASPLSIEKLFF
TRBJ1-5 | TRBV19 | CASSTTGGNQPQHF
TRBJ1-4 | TRBV19 | CASSPGTGATTNEKLFF
TRBJ1-1 | TRBV5-5 | CASSSGQALLRNTEAFF
TRBJ1-5 | TRBV7-6 | CASSLAAPGQGGGQPQHF
TRBJ2-7 | TRBV25-1 | CASRSPTYEQYF
TRBJ2-7 | TRBV28 | CASSLSYRGGEQYF
TRBJ1-4 | TRBV9 | CASSQGEATNEKLFF
TRBJ1-2 | TRBV10-2 | CASGTPYGYTF
TRBJ2-2 | TRBV27 | CASRPGQATGELFF
TRBJ2-7 | TRBV5-1 | CASSLGQWNYEQYF
TRBJ2-5 | TRBV18 | CASSALGLAGQETQYF
TRBJ1-2 | TRBV7-8 | CASSPGTGTYGYTF
TRBJ1-2 | TRBV18 | CASSPLFSGTGDYGYTF
TRBJ2-7 | TRBV5-4 | CASSQPRDRDHEQYF
TRBJ1-3 | TRBV30 | CAWGHSGNTIYF
TRBJ1-2 | TRBV11-2 | CASSFTGEGGYTF
TRBJ2-1 | TRBV7-6 | CASSPPAGGYNEQFF
TRBJ2-6 | TRBV15 | CATSRDPGGQAFSGANVLTF
TRBJ2-3 | TRBV7-2 | CASSLASVTDTQYF
TRBJ1-3 | TRBV4-3 | CASSPTQGADTIYF
TRBJ2-3 | TRBV2 | CASSRTRSNTDTQYF
TRBJ1-2 | TRBV5-1 | CASGMRYRGSNYGYTF
TRBJ1-1 | TRBV25-1 | CASSGQGSTEAFF
TRBJ2-7 | TRBV6-1 | CASSDQRYSSYEQYF
TRBJ2-3 | TRBV6-5 | CASSYSTERFADTQYF
TRBJ1-1 | TRBV19 | CASSRQMNTEAFF
TRBJ1-1 | TRBV3-1/TRBV3-2 | CASGEVSLQLF
TRBJ2-7 | TRBV12-3/TRBV12-4 | CASRTGDSYEQYF